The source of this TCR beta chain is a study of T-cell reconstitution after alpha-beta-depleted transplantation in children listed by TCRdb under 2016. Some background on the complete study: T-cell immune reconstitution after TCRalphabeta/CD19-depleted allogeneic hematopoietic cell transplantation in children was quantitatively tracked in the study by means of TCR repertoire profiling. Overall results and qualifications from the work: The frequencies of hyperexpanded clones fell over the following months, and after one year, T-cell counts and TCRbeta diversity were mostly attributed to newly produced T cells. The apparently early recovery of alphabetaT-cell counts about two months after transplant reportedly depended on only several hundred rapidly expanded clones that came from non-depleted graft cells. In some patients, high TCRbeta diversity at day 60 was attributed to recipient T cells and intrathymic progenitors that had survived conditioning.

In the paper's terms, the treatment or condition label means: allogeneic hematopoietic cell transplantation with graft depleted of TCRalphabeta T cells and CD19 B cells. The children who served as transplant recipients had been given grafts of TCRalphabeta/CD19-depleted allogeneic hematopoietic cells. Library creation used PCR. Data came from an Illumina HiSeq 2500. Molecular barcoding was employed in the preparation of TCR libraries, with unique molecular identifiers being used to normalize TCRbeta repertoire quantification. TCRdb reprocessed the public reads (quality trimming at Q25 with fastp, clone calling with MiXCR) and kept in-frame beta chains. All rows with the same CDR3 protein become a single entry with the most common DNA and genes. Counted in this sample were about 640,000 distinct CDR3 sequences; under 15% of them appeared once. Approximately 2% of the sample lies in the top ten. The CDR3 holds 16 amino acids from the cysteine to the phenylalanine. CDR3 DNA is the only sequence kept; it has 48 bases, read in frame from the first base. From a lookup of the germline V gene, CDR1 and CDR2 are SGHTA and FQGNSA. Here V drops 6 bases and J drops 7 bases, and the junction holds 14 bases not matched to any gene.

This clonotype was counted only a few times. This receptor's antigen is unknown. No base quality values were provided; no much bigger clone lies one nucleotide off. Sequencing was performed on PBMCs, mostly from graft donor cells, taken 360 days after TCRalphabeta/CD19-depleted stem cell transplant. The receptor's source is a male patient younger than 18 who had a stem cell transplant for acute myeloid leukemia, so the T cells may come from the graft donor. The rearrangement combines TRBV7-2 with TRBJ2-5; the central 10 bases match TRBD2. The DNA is TGTGCCAGCAGTCACTCCCTAGCGGGAGTAAGGGTGACCCAGTACTTC. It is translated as CASSHSLAGVRVTQYF.